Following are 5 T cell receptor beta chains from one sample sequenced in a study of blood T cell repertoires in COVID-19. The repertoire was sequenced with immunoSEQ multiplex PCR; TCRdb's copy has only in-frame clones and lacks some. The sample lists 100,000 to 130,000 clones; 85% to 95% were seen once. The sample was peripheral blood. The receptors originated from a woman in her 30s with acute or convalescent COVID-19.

The CDR3 sequence is CATAAGTGSITEAFF. CDR3 sequence (DNA): TGTGCCACCGCAGCCGGGACAGGGTCTATCACTGAAGCTTTCTTT. V is TRBV6-5 and J is TRBJ1-1, with 9 bases aligning to TRBD1. With V trimmed by 10 bases and J by 4 bases, 13 bases remained unmatched. The CDR3 consists of 15 residues. Germline CDR1 reads MNHEY; CDR2 reads SVGAGI.

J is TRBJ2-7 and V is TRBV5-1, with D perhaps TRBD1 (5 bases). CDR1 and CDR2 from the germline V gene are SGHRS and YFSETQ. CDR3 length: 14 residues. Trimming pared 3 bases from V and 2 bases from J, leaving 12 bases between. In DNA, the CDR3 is TGCGCCAGCAGCTCCTCAGGGCACACCTACGAGCAGTACTTC. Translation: CASSSSGHTYEQYF.

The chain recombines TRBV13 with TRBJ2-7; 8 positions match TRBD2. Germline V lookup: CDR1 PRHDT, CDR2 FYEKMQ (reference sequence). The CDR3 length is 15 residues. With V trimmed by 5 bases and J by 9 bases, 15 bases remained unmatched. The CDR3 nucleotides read TGTGCCAGCAGCGCAGCGAGCGGGAGTCTCAGTGTGCAGTACTTC. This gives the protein CASSAASGSLSVQYF.

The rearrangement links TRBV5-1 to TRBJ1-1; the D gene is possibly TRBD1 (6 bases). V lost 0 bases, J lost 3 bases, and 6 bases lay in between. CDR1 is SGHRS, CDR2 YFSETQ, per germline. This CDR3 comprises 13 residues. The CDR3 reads CASSLDRDTEAFF. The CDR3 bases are TGCGCCAGCAGCTTGGACAGGGACACTGAAGCTTTCTTT. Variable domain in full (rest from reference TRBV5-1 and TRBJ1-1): KAGVTQTPRYLIKTRGQQVTLSCSPISGHRSVSWYQQTPGQGLQFLFEYFSETQRNKGNFPGRFSGRQFSNSRSEMNVSTLELGDSALYLCASSLDRDTEAFFGQGTRLTVV.

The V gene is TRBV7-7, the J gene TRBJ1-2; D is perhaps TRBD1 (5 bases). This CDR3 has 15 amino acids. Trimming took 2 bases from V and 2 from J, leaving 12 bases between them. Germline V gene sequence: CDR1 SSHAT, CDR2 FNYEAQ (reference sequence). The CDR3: CASSLMLSGNYGYTF. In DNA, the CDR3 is TGTGCCAGCAGCTTAATGTTGTCAGGGAACTATGGCTACACCTTC.